This T cell receptor (beta chain) was identified during a study of blood T cell repertoires in COVID-19. The CDR3 sequence is 16 residues long. Germline V gene data show CDR1 as SGHAT and CDR2 as FQNNGV. Trimming cost V 6 bases and J 0 bases, with 15 bases left between them. The protocol was immunoSEQ multiplex PCR, while the TCRdb copy is restricted to in-frame clones and leaves out a portion. This sample carries about 65,000 clones, about 93% of them seen once, and the ten largest clones take 2.9%. Sequencing input: peripheral blood. The J gene is TRBJ2-1, the V gene TRBV11-2; perhaps TRBD1 as D (6 bases). The TCR was taken from a man between 65 and 85 years old with active COVID-19. The CDR3 loop reads CASSLRGSGSYNEQFF. The CDR3 region has the DNA TGTGCCAGCAGTTTAAGGGGGTCCGGCTCCTACAATGAGCAGTTCTTC.